This T cell receptor beta chain was captured by sequencing in a study of T cells in Graves' hyperthyroidism and ophthalmopathy. With 1 base removed from V and 3 bases from J, the gap between germline ends came to 9 bases. The CDR3 runs 14 residues. The germline V gene encodes CDR1 SGHTA and CDR2 FQGNSA. The source material, RNA transcripts, was used to amplify TCR beta CDR3 regions. The HTBI primer set was used in a first-round RT-PCR of the TCR CDR3. From the multiplex PCR reads, TCRdb called clonotypes with MiXCR, one entry per CDR3 protein. The sample records more than 500,000 distinct CDR3 sequences, 15% to 20% being singletons.

The material sequenced was blood. This sequence originates from a woman aged 25 to 39 with Graves' ophthalmopathy. This chain uses TRBV7-2 with TRBJ1-1, with a weak D call TRBD1 (5 bases). CDR3 DNA: TGTGCCAGCAGCTTAGGGGGGTGGGACACTGAAGCTTTCTTT. Translation gives CASSLGGWDTEAFF. Full variable domain (rest looked up from reference TRBV7-2 and TRBJ1-1): GAGVSQSPSNKVTEKGKDVELRCDPISGHTALYWYRQSLGQGLEFLIYFQGNSAPDKSGLPSDRFSAERTGGSVSTLTIQRTQQEDSAVYLCASSLGGWDTEAFFGQGTRLTVV.